The source of this TCR beta chain is a study of control samples from healthy donors and cancer patients (dated by TCRdb to the early 2020s). Points on this clone: The antigen this receptor binds is unknown. The input lacks base qualities; no much larger clone sits a single base away.

The library was produced with the immunoSEQ multiplex PCR assay. This is the immuneACCESS table as TCRdb keeps it, with only in-frame sequences that have V and J called. A part of the clones is gone; compared with another copy, unresolved V genes explain less than half, and the rest is unexplained. Here the sample has about 110,000 clones; roughly nine tenths occur a single time. The ten largest clones take up roughly 4% of the sample. The CDR3, cysteine through phenylalanine, is 14 amino acids long. The entry retains the CDR3 DNA only, 42 bases that are in frame from base 1. V is pared back by 5 bases and J by 4 bases, with 12 bases lying between the germline termini. The germline V gene gives CDR1 as SQVTM and CDR2 as ANQGSEA.

The sequence came from a human donor in good health. The donor label of this sample is uncertain. The chain is made from TRBV29-1 and TRBJ2-6, with no confidently assigned D gene. The sequencing sample was made of blood. In nucleotide form, the sequence is TGCAGCGTTAAGGGATGGGCCGGGGCCAACGTCCTGACTTTC. This translates into CSVKGWAGANVLTF.